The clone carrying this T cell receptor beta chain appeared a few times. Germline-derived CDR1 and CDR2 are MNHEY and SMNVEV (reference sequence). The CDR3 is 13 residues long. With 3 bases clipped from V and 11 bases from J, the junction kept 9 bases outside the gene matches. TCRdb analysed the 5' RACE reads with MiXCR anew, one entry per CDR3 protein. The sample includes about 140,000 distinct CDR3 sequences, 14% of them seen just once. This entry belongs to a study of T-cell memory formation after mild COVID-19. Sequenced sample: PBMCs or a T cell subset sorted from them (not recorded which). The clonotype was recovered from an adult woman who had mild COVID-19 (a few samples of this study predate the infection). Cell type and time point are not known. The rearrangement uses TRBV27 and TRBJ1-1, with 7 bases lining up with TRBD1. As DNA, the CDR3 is TGTGCCAGCAGTTTTTTCGCAGGGGGTGTTGCTTTCTTT. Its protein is CASSFFAGGVAFF.